These 2 T cell receptor beta chains were all obtained from the same sample, sequenced in a study of low-dose radiotherapy and immunotherapy resistance in tumors. TRAV- and TRBV-specific primers primed first-strand cDNA, covering alpha and beta chains. Over about 19 PCR cycles, TCRs were amplified from a constant-region primer and V-primer adapter. TCRdb reanalysed the reads using MiXCR and keeps one entry per CDR3 protein. The sample has some 71,000 distinct CDR3 sequences, 31% seen once. Time point of the sample: before trial treatment. The sequencing used PBMCs, collected before treatment. Receptor source: a female donor with ovarian cancer.

This clonotype was detected a few times. The gene calls are TRBV14 and TRBJ2-5; D is possibly TRBD2 (6 bases). V was pared by 0 bases and J by 4 bases, with 12 bases between. Per the germline V gene, CDR1 is SGHDN and CDR2 is FVKESK. The CDR3 spans 15 residues. Written as DNA, the CDR3 is TGTGCCAGCAGCCAAGATCTCGGGAGCGGAGAGACCCAGTACTTC. Its translation is CASSQDLGSGETQYF.

In this sample, this clonotype turned up many times. This chain links TRBV7-3 with TRBJ2-1; 8 nucleotides match TRBD2. This CDR3 is built from 15 residues. Germline V gene lookup returns CDR1 SGHTA and CDR2 FQGTGA. J lost 5 bases, V lost 5 bases, and 8 bases had no gene match. The CDR3 is CASSRGGREHNEQFF. DNA for the CDR3: TGTGCCAGCAGCCGCGGGGGGAGGGAACACAATGAGCAGTTCTTC.